Each of the 16 T cell receptor beta chains below was sequenced from the same sample in a study of follicular helper T cells after annual influenza vaccination. Assay: immunoSEQ multiplex PCR; the TCRdb copy retains only in-frame clones and omits some. Here the sample spans roughly 10,000 clones, 81% being singletons. This sample's time point: 2014-2015 season, pre-vaccination. Sequenced here: CXCR5- memory CD4+ T cells sorted from blood, sampled on the day of influenza vaccination. The origin of the receptors is an adult who received the influenza vaccine.

This clone has just a few counts. The rearrangement links TRBV6-5 to TRBJ1-2; 8 bases agree with TRBD1. Germline lookup yields CDR1 MNHEY and CDR2 SVGAGI. CDR3 length equals 15 residues. The J segment lost 2 bases and the V segment lost 6 bases, leaving 8 bases of the junction unmatched. CDR3 nucleotides: TGTGCCAGCAGAGCTACACAGGGGGGGAACTATGGCTACACCTTC. It codes for CASRATQGGNYGYTF.

The chain joins TRBV6-6 to TRBJ2-3, with D possibly being TRBD1 (6 bases). Germline V gene data show CDR1 as MNHNY and CDR2 as SVGAGI (reference sequence). This CDR3 has 13 amino acids. V was shortened by 6 bases and J by 9 bases, with 16 bases between the two germline ends. The CDR3 bases are TGTGCCAGCAGGTACCCCCCTGGACAGACGCAGTATTTT. It encodes CASRYPPGQTQYF.

This chain connects TRBV9 to TRBJ2-7; tentatively, D is TRBD1 (6 bases). Germline V gives CDR1 SGDLS, CDR2 YYNGEE. This CDR3 has 15 amino acids. Trimming removed 0 bases from V and 4 bases from J, with 14 bases in between. The CDR3 reads CASSVGGPLEYEQYF. DNA of the CDR3: TGTGCCAGCAGCGTAGGGGGGCCCTTAGAGTACGAGCAGTACTTC. The complete variable domain, with remaining parts taken from reference TRBV9 and TRBJ2-7, reads DSGVTQTPKHLITATGQRVTLRCSPRSGDLSVYWYQQSLDQGLQFLIQYYNGEERAKGNILERFSAQQFPDLHSELNLSSLELGDSALYFCASSVGGPLEYEQYFGPGTRLTVT.

The chain uses TRBV6-1 and TRBJ1-1; 9 bases map to TRBD1. V lost 5 bases to trimming and J lost 3 bases; unmatched junction nucleotides: 4. The germline V gene encodes CDR1 MNHNS and CDR2 SASEGT. This CDR3 comprises 14 residues. The CDR3 loop is CASSPRTGDTEAFF. DNA of the CDR3: TGTGCCAGCAGTCCCCGGACAGGGGACACTGAAGCTTTCTTT.

The J gene is TRBJ1-3, the V gene TRBV27; no firm D call. The germline V gene has CDR1 MNHEY and CDR2 SMNVEV (reference sequence). V lost 6 bases and J lost 2, with 20 bases in between. The CDR3 consists of 17 residues. The CDR3 nucleotides are TGTGCCAGCAGCTTTGCCCGACACCTAAAGCCTGGAAACACCATATATTTT. Its translation is CASSFARHLKPGNTIYF.

This clone was observed a handful of times. The V and J genes are TRBV5-1 and TRBJ1-2; no firm D call. The germline CDR1 and CDR2 sequences are SGHRS and YFSETQ. This CDR3 region has 14 residues. With 0 bases removed from V and 2 bases from J, the gap between germline ends came to 8 bases. CDR3 in amino acids: CASSLDSPNYGYTF. DNA for the CDR3: TGCGCCAGCAGCTTGGACAGCCCGAACTATGGCTACACCTTC.

The rearrangement uses TRBV7-2 and TRBJ2-3; TRBD2 matches 8 bases. CDR1 SGHTA and CDR2 FQGNSA come from the germline V gene. V shed 4 bases, J shed 3 bases, and the junction held 15 bases outside the gene matches. The CDR3 totals 18 residues. This CDR3 reads CASSSQGGDSGDTDTQYF. The CDR3 nucleotides read TGTGCCAGCAGCTCCCAAGGAGGTGATAGCGGGGATACAGATACGCAGTATTTT.

The chain has TRBV28 and TRBJ2-2; D might be TRBD1 (6 bases). Deletions cut 5 bases from V and 2 bases from J, with 15 bases between. The CDR3 length is 16 residues. Germline V gene data show CDR1 as MDHEN and CDR2 as SYDVKM. In DNA, the CDR3 is TGTGCCAGCAGTGGGGGTTTGGGACACAACACCGGGGAGCTGTTTTTT. The encoded protein is CASSGGLGHNTGELFF.

The gene calls are TRBV7-9 and TRBJ1-1; 7 bases agree with TRBD1. This CDR3 is 15 amino acids long. Germline assignment: CDR1 SEHNR and CDR2 FQNEAQ (reference sequence). V lost 0 bases to trimming and J lost 4 bases; unmatched junction nucleotides: 5. The CDR3 loop is CASSLAQGVGTEAFF. CDR3 bases: TGTGCCAGCAGCTTAGCTCAGGGGGTGGGCACTGAAGCTTTCTTT.

This clone was seen just once. The J gene is TRBJ2-1, the V gene TRBV11-2; TRBD2 matches 7 bases. V shed 0 bases and J 4 bases; nucleotides not matched to a gene: 6. Germline CDR1 SGHAT, CDR2 FQNNGV. CDR3 size: 16 residues. The CDR3 region is CASSLELSSGYNEQFF. CDR3 nucleotide sequence: TGTGCCAGCAGCTTAGAGCTGTCTAGCGGTTACAATGAGCAGTTCTTC.

This chain links TRBV7-9 with TRBJ1-1; no firm D call. The CDR3 consists of 12 residues. The V end was cut by 5 bases, the J end by 7 bases, with 11 bases between. Germline V gene lookup returns CDR1 SEHNR and CDR2 FQNEAQ (reference sequence). CDR3 loop: CASSPGHFEAFF. Here the CDR3 DNA reads TGTGCCAGCAGCCCTGGTCACTTTGAAGCTTTCTTT.

This chain joins TRBV19 and TRBJ2-1; D call uncertain. The germline CDR1 and CDR2 sequences are LNHDA and SQIVND (reference sequence). The CDR3 contains 19 residues. V lost 8 bases and J lost 2, with 28 bases in between. This CDR3 reads CASRPTGLEPPRPYNEQFF. Here the CDR3 DNA reads TGTGCCAGTCGCCCCACTGGGCTAGAACCCCCCCGCCCCTACAATGAGCAGTTCTTC.

In this sample, this clone turned up a few times. V is TRBV5-1 and J is TRBJ1-2; 7 positions match TRBD1. The CDR3 has 14 residues. Germline V gives CDR1 SGHRS, CDR2 YFSETQ. Trimming removed 0 bases from V and 2 bases from J; junction bases left unmatched: 1. CDR3 in DNA: TGCGCCAGCAGCTTGGAACAGGGGAACTATGGCTACACCTTC. As protein: CASSLEQGNYGYTF.

The CDR3: CASSPGTSGGTDTQYF. CDR3 in DNA: TGTGCCAGTAGTCCCGGGACTAGCGGGGGCACAGATACGCAGTATTTT. The chain has TRBV19 and TRBJ2-3, with 13 bases that match TRBD2. V lost 5 bases and J lost 1; bases outside the gene matches: 3. Per germline, CDR1 LNHDA and CDR2 SQIVND (reference sequence). This CDR3 region has 16 residues. The variable domain in full, completed from reference TRBV19 and TRBJ2-3, reads DGGITQSPKYLFRKEGQNVTLSCEQNLNHDAMYWYRQDPGQGLRLIYYSQIVNDFQKGDIAEGYSVSREKKESFPLTVTSAQKNPTAFYLCASSPGTSGGTDTQYFGPGTRLTVL.

The chain employs TRBV6-1 and TRBJ2-1; D is ambiguous. CDR1 is MNHNS and CDR2 is SASEGT in the germline V gene. The CDR3 is 14 amino acids. V lost 2 bases and J lost 8, with 13 bases in between. This chain's CDR3 is CASSEKVWGYEQFF. The CDR3 region has the DNA TGTGCCAGCAGTGAAAAGGTATGGGGATATGAGCAGTTCTTC.

The chain employs TRBV7-2 and TRBJ1-5; D is perhaps TRBD1 (5 bases). This CDR3 spans 14 amino acids. Germline V CDR1 and CDR2: SGHTA, FQGNSA. Trimming shortened V by 4 bases and J by 2 bases, and 9 bases separated the two germline ends. DNA for the CDR3: TGTGCCAGCAGCTCCTTAGGGGGCAATCAGCCCCAGCATTTT. It encodes CASSSLGGNQPQHF.